This T cell receptor beta chain was recovered during a study of shared clonotypes between healthy human individuals. Naive CD4+ cells were CD45RA-selected; the remaining cells were memory. A word on this clone: Its cognate antigen is unknown.

Overall study results and limits: Memory subsets generally showed smaller estimated richness than naive subsets did. Roughly 5% of naive CD4 clonotypes were common to a few donors.

Some 30,000 T cell genomes, or around 0.2 ug DNA, went into the sorted-subset replicate PCRs. The table came from immunoSEQ multiplex PCR; TCRdb's copy has only in-frame clones and leaves some out. The sample lists roughly 2 million clones; 85% to 95% were seen once. Sequenced sample: naive CD4+ T cells sorted from blood. The subset is: CD45RA+ positively selected. This clonotype was sampled from a young man in good health.

DNA of the CDR3: TGTGCCAGCAGTCTATACCTCTGGGCTACAGGGGAAGAGACCCAGTACTTC. This gives the protein CASSLYLWATGEETQYF. The chain is built from TRBV28 and TRBJ2-5; 7 nucleotides align to TRBD1. The V gene's germline CDR1 is MDHEN and CDR2 SYDVKM. V gave up 5 bases and J gave up 3 bases; unmatched junction bases: 15. The CDR3 has 17 residues.